The 18 T cell receptor beta chains below come from one sample, sequenced in a study of response to subunit inactivated influenza vaccine. TCRdb called the RT-PCR reads again in MiXCR, with one record for every CDR3 protein. Counted here are about 780,000 distinct CDR3 sequences, under 20% occurring once; the ten biggest clones make up approximately 11%. Source: PBMCs from blood, taken around 5 days after vaccination. The receptor source for this set is a man in his forties or fifties who received an inactivated influenza vaccine.

The chain combines TRBV6-2 or TRBV6-3 with TRBJ2-5; no clear D gene. Germline CDR1 reads MNHEY; CDR2 reads SVGEGT. This CDR3 spans 18 amino acids. The V and J ends lost 0 bases and 3 bases respectively, with 20 bases between them. CDR3 sequence: CASSYSSRLRTVKETQYF. The CDR3 nucleotides are TGTGCCAGCAGTTACTCGTCTCGCTTGAGGACGGTGAAAGAGACCCAGTACTTC.

This clonotype came up many times. This rearrangement joins TRBV12-3 or TRBV12-4 to TRBJ2-7, with 9 positions matching TRBD2. The trim removed 3 bases at V and 3 bases at J, leaving 3 bases unmatched. The CDR3 loop spans 14 amino acids. The DNA of the CDR3 is TGTGCCAGCAGTTTCGGCGGGGGGGGCTACGAGCAGTACTTC. This translates into CASSFGGGGYEQYF.

This clonotype has a handful of counts. V and J are TRBV6-2 or TRBV6-3 and TRBJ2-3; TRBD2 is a possible D gene (6 bases). Trimming took off 4 bases at V and 3 bases at J, with 17 bases between the two ends. This CDR3 region has 16 residues. Looked up from germline, CDR1 is MNHEY and CDR2 is SVGEGT. The CDR3 loop is CASSSFGGILTDTQYF. The CDR3 DNA sequence: TGTGCCAGCAGTTCCTTTGGAGGGATTCTAACAGATACGCAGTATTTT.

In this sample, this clonotype turned up many times. The V and J genes are TRBV12-3 or TRBV12-4 and TRBJ1-1; no firm D call. V was pared by 8 bases and J by 3 bases, with 13 bases between. This CDR3 comprises 13 residues. As DNA, the CDR3 is TGTGCCAGCTCGCCTCTCGGGCACACTGAAGCTTTCTTT. It is translated as CASSPLGHTEAFF.

The sample holds a few counts of this clonotype. This sequence joins TRBV7-9 and TRBJ2-1; no reliable D call. V was pared by 1 base and J by 0 bases, with 4 bases between. CDR1 and CDR2 from the germline V gene are SEHNR and FQNEAQ (reference sequence). There are 14 residues in the CDR3. DNA for the CDR3: TGTGCCAGCAGCTTAGGGAACTCCTACAATGAGCAGTTCTTC. Protein sequence: CASSLGNSYNEQFF.

The chain links TRBV2 to TRBJ2-7; perhaps TRBD2 as D (5 bases). This CDR3 has 12 amino acids. V was shortened by 6 bases and J by 2 bases, with 8 bases between the two germline ends. Germline V lookup: CDR1 SNHLY, CDR2 FYNNEI. CDR3 DNA: TGTGCCAGCAGGAGGACTCCCTACGAGCAGTACTTC. Its protein product is CASRRTPYEQYF.

The chain carries TRBV7-9 and TRBJ1-1; D is undetermined. In germline, CDR1 is SEHNR, CDR2 FQNEAQ (reference sequence). V lost 2 bases and J lost 11, with 12 bases in between. This CDR3 spans 12 amino acids. The CDR3 coding sequence is TGTGCCAGCAGCTTACCCGGGGTGGGGGCTTTCTTT. This translates into CASSLPGVGAFF.

At least ten counts were recorded for this clonotype. This sequence joins TRBV5-1 and TRBJ2-1, with 9 nucleotides matching TRBD1. V lost 7 bases, J lost 1 base, and 6 bases stayed unmatched. Germline lookup yields CDR1 SGHRS and CDR2 YFSETQ. The CDR3 spans 15 residues. The CDR3: CASRRQGDSYNEQFF. The DNA of the CDR3 is TGCGCCAGCCGCCGACAGGGGGATTCCTACAATGAGCAGTTCTTC.

This clonotype turned up a few times. The CDR3 nucleotides are TGCAGTGCTGCACCTTACTACAGGGAGAGGAGCGAGCAGTACTTC. This gives the protein CSAAPYYRERSEQYF. The chain has TRBV20-1 and TRBJ2-7, with D tentatively TRBD1 (6 bases). The germline V gene encodes CDR1 DFQATT and CDR2 SNEGSKA (reference sequence). The CDR3 runs 15 residues. V was clipped by 5 bases and J by 6 bases, with 23 bases between them.

This clonotype was counted only a few times. The V and J genes are TRBV18 and TRBJ2-1; the match to TRBD2 covers 8 bases. The CDR3 covers 15 residues. Unmatched junction bases numbered 6, after V lost 6 bases and J lost 2 bases. Germline CDR1 and CDR2: KGHSH and LQKENI. For the CDR3, the DNA is TGTGCCAGCTCCGTGGGGCGGGAGGCCTACAATGAGCAGTTCTTC. It specifies CASSVGREAYNEQFF. Full variable domain (rest looked up from reference TRBV18 and TRBJ2-1): NAGVMQNPRHLVRRRGQEARLRCSPMKGHSHVYWYRQLPEEGLKFMVYLQKENIIDESGMPKERFSAEFPKEGPSILRIQQVVRGDSAAYFCASSVGREAYNEQFFGPGTRLTVL.

CDR3 sequence reads: CASSDVRVFNEQYF. The CDR3, as DNA: TGCGCCAGCAGTGATGTCAGGGTTTTCAACGAGCAGTACTTC. The chain recombines TRBV10-2 with TRBJ2-7; D is possibly TRBD1 (5 bases). In germline, CDR1 is WSHSY, CDR2 SAAADI. This CDR3 is 14 amino acids long. The V and J ends lost 3 bases and 5 bases respectively, with 14 bases between them.

The chain uses TRBV20-1 and TRBJ1-6; unclear D gene. The CDR3 has 15 residues. Between the trimmed V and J ends, which lost 0 bases and 7 bases, there was a span of 13 bases. Germline V CDR1 and CDR2: DFQATT, SNEGSKA (reference sequence). The CDR3 DNA reads as TGCAGTGCTAGAGATCTTAGGTGGATCAATTCACCCCTCCACTTT. Protein sequence: CSARDLRWINSPLHF.

This clonotype was counted at least ten times. The chain recombines TRBV6-2 or TRBV6-3 with TRBJ2-3, with 8 bases matching TRBD2. V trimming: 5 bases; J trimming: 4 bases; junction bases outside the gene matches: 2. Germline CDR1 MNHEY, CDR2 SVGEGT. The CDR3 has 13 residues. The CDR3 DNA is TGTGCCAGCAGTAACGGGGGGGCAGATACGCAGTATTTT. It translates to CASSNGGADTQYF.

V and J are TRBV12-3 or TRBV12-4 and TRBJ2-5, with 10 bases that match TRBD1. The CDR3 sequence is 16 residues long. V gave up 5 bases and J gave up 2 bases; unmatched junction bases: 8. CDR3 in amino acids: CASSPDRGWGQETQYF. For the CDR3, the DNA is TGTGCCAGCAGTCCGGACAGGGGGTGGGGACAAGAGACCCAGTACTTC.

This clonotype was seen only a few times. This rearrangement joins TRBV6-1 to TRBJ2-2; TRBD2 aligns across 7 bases. The CDR3 spans 14 residues. The germline V gene has CDR1 MNHNS and CDR2 SASEGT. V gave up 10 bases and J gave up 0 bases; unmatched junction bases: 5. In DNA, the CDR3 is TGTGCCACAAAGGGACTAACGAACACCGGGGAGCTGTTTTTT. Its protein product is CATKGLTNTGELFF.

The table lists this clonotype with a few counts. The chain recombines TRBV20-1 with TRBJ1-4; 7 bases agree with TRBD1. The CDR3 loop spans 17 amino acids. J lost 3 bases, V lost 0 bases, and 10 bases had no gene match. CDR1 and CDR2 (germline): DFQATT, SNEGSKA (reference sequence). The CDR3 loop reads CSARDRLTGPANEKLFF. CDR3 bases: TGCAGTGCTAGAGACCGCTTGACAGGGCCGGCTAATGAAAAACTGTTTTTT.

This chain connects TRBV7-2 to TRBJ2-1; D not certain. Germline CDR1 is SGHTA and CDR2 is FQGNSA. V lost 4 bases and J 12 bases, leaving 10 bases between the germline ends. This CDR3 comprises 11 residues. CDR3 region: CASSSTTGQFF. The CDR3 DNA reads as TGTGCCAGCAGCTCGACCACTGGGCAGTTCTTC.

On this clonotype itself: One end of the junction does not line up with germline, which may come from a read error. The CDR3 DNA sequence: TGTGCCAGCAGCTTATTAGGTGGGGGCCTGGCAGAGGCCCAGTACTTC. It translates to CASSLLGGGLAEAQYF. The chain recombines TRBV7-9 with TRBJ2-5; D is perhaps TRBD1 (6 bases). The germline V gene encodes CDR1 SEHNR and CDR2 FQNEAQ (reference sequence). The CDR3 extends over 16 amino acids. The whole variable domain, filled in from reference TRBV7-9 and TRBJ2-5, reads DTGVSQNPRHKITKRGQNVTFRCDPISEHNRLYWYRQTLGQGPEFLTYFQNEAQLEKSRLLSDRFSAERPKGSFSTLEIQRTEQGDSAMYLCASSLLGGGLAEAQYFGPGTRLLVL.